Each of the 13 T cell receptor beta chains below was sequenced from the same sample in a study of T cell responses to AZD1222 COVID-19 vaccine. Libraries were prepared by immunoSEQ multiplex PCR; TCRdb keeps only in-frame clonotypes and omits some of them. The sample holds 100,000 to 150,000 clones, roughly 82% seen once. Sample: peripheral blood, taken 28 days after the second AZD1222 dose. The receptors here all came from an adult who received the AZD1222 COVID-19 vaccine.

This sequence joins TRBV19 and TRBJ1-3, with a tentative D call TRBD1 (6 bases). Trimming removed 5 bases at V and 2 bases at J, with 19 bases between. Germline lookup yields CDR1 LNHDA and CDR2 SQIVND (reference sequence). The length of the CDR3 is 17 residues. CDR3 sequence (DNA): TGTGCCAGTAGTCCATTCGAAACCCGACAGGCTGGAAACACCATATATTTT. It encodes CASSPFETRQAGNTIYF.

The chain has TRBV28 and TRBJ1-1; D is unclear. The CDR3 contains 17 residues. Germline CDR1 MDHEN, CDR2 SYDVKM. V lost 4 bases and J 0 bases, leaving 18 bases between the germline ends. The DNA of the CDR3 is TGTGCCAGCAGTTCCCCAGGAGTCGGACCGATGAACACTGAAGCTTTCTTT. It is translated as CASSSPGVGPMNTEAFF.

This clone was seen a handful of times. This chain links TRBV6-6 with TRBJ1-6, with 8 bases that match TRBD1. The germline gives CDR1 MNHNY, CDR2 SVGAGI (reference sequence). The CDR3 totals 16 residues. V was pared by 6 bases and J by 5 bases, with 9 bases of the junction left unmatched. DNA of the CDR3: TGTGCCAGCAGCCTCCCAGGGGGCACTAATAATTCACCCCTCCACTTT. Encoded protein: CASSLPGGTNNSPLHF.

This chain joins TRBV7-9 and TRBJ1-2; no reliable D call. The CDR3 is 19 amino acids. Germline loops: CDR1 SEHNR, CDR2 FQNEAQ (reference sequence). The V gene lost 5 bases and the J gene lost 1 base, with 26 bases spanning the gap. CDR3 amino acids: CASSALKGRVTNLNYGYTF. The CDR3 nucleotides are TGTGCCAGCAGCGCCCTAAAAGGGCGCGTAACTAACCTTAACTATGGCTACACCTTC.

The chain employs TRBV18 and TRBJ2-2, with unresolved D. CDR1 and CDR2 (germline): KGHSH, LQKENI. The CDR3 runs 16 residues. V was pared by 2 bases and J by 0 bases, with 10 bases between. Here the CDR3 reads CASSPNSPTNTGELFF. The CDR3 DNA is TGTGCCAGCTCACCAAACAGCCCTACGAACACCGGGGAGCTGTTTTTT.

J is TRBJ2-7 and V is TRBV3-1 (or the pseudogene TRBV3-2), with unresolved D. Germline CDR1 and CDR2: LGHDT and YNNKEL (reference sequence). Trimming shortened V by 4 bases and J by 3 bases, and 13 bases separated the two germline ends. The CDR3 length is 14 residues. The DNA of the CDR3 is TGTGCCAGCAGCCCCCCCTCACGGAACTACGAGCAGTACTTC. Translated, it gives CASSPPSRNYEQYF.

The V gene is TRBV9, the J gene TRBJ2-3; D is possibly TRBD1 (5 bases). V gave up 0 bases and J gave up 0 bases, with 11 bases separating them. Germline assignment: CDR1 SGDLS and CDR2 YYNGEE. The CDR3 loop spans 16 amino acids. The CDR3 sequence is CASSVGQLASTDTQYF. In DNA form, the CDR3 reads TGTGCCAGCAGCGTAGGACAGCTGGCTAGCACAGATACGCAGTATTTT.

The rearrangement uses TRBV6-2 or TRBV6-3 and TRBJ2-3, with TRBD2 matching 8 bases. Per germline, CDR1 MNHEY and CDR2 SVGEGT. The CDR3 totals 18 residues. V was pared by 3 bases and J by 6 bases, with 17 bases of the junction left unmatched. CDR3 in DNA: TGTGCCAGCAGTTATACTATCGGGGGGGCAGCTGTCGCGGATACGCAGTATTTT. The encoded protein is CASSYTIGGAAVADTQYF.

This clone was picked up one time. The chain has TRBV19 and TRBJ2-5; D possibly corresponds to TRBD1 (6 bases). The V and J ends lost 7 bases and 0 bases respectively, with 15 bases between them. CDR1 is LNHDA and CDR2 is SQIVND in the germline V gene (reference sequence). The CDR3 runs 15 residues. CDR3 sequence reads: CASKLGTRYQETQYF. DNA for the CDR3: TGTGCCAGTAAGCTCGGGACACGGTACCAAGAGACCCAGTACTTC.

This sequence joins TRBV7-2 and TRBJ2-3; tentatively, D is TRBD2 (5 bases). CDR1 SGHTA and CDR2 FQGNSA come from the germline V gene. This CDR3 has 15 amino acids. V was cut by 1 base and J by 5 bases, with 13 bases left in between. The CDR3 DNA sequence: TGTGCCAGCAGCTTAGATCGACTATCCATAGATACGCAGTATTTT. Translating it yields CASSLDRLSIDTQYF.

This clone was seen only a few times. The chain carries TRBV3-1 (or the pseudogene TRBV3-2) and TRBJ2-1, with 12 positions matching TRBD2. The CDR3 is made up of 18 amino acids. The V gene end was trimmed by 6 bases and the J gene end by 0 bases; junction bases not matched to a gene: 9. The germline V gene encodes CDR1 LGHDT and CDR2 YNNKEL (reference sequence). CDR3 in DNA: TGTGCCAGCAGACTGGGACTAGCGGGCCCGAGCTCCTACAATGAGCAGTTCTTC. It yields the protein CASRLGLAGPSSYNEQFF.

This sequence joins TRBV29-1 and TRBJ1-1; D unclear. Germline V gene data show CDR1 as SQVTM and CDR2 as ANQGSEA. CDR3 size: 13 residues. V was pared by 4 bases and J by 0 bases, with 9 bases between. The CDR3 sequence is CSVAGLMNTEAFF. The CDR3 DNA is TGCAGCGTTGCTGGGTTAATGAACACTGAAGCTTTCTTT.

This clone was found a few times. V and J are TRBV27 and TRBJ1-6; D may be TRBD1 (5 bases). The V and J ends lost 3 bases and 7 bases respectively, with 10 bases between them. Germline V CDR1 and CDR2: MNHEY, SMNVEV (reference sequence). The length of the CDR3 is 14 residues. In DNA, the CDR3 is TGTGCCAGCAGTTTCGGGGCGCGGAATTCACCCCTCCACTTT. The encoded protein is CASSFGARNSPLHF.